This TCR beta chain was sequenced in a study of blood T cell repertoires in COVID-19. TCRdb's copy holds only in-frame clones and misses some; the assay was immunoSEQ multiplex PCR. The table lists 130,000 to 150,000 clones, about 84% of them singletons. This clonotype originated in a man aged 60 to 75 with active or convalescent COVID-19. The sample comprised peripheral blood.

The CDR3 nucleotides are TGTGCCAGCAGCCAAGGGACTAGCGGGAGGGCCGAGTACTTC. This translates into CASSQGTSGRAEYF. The V call is TRBV3-1 (or the pseudogene TRBV3-2), the J call TRBJ2-5, with 15 bases identical to TRBD2. Germline CDR1 is LGHDT and CDR2 is YNNKEL (reference sequence). There are 14 residues in the CDR3. Losses at the gene ends were 1 base for V and 12 bases for J; bases not matched to a gene: 3.